This T cell receptor (beta chain) is drawn from a study of Ad26.COV2.S vaccination and SARS-CoV-2 variants. At the level of the study: Intramuscularly, Ad26.COV2.S was given either once or twice, 56 days apart.

Study-wide results and limits: Total T cell responses may have been underestimated by the TCR breadth and depth analyses.

TCRdb's copy holds only in-frame clones and misses some; the assay was immunoSEQ multiplex PCR. Of hundreds of thousands of clones in the sample, approximately 89% were seen once. In its sample, this clone was seen once. Its specificity is unknown. Treatment reported: some 20 received Ad26.COV2.S at low or high dose, single or two shots; about 5 received placebo; per-sample allocation not given. After the first vaccine or placebo injection, samples were drawn on day 63. What was given as vaccine was an Ad26 vector encoding Wuhan-strain SARS-CoV-2 spike. CDR3 length: 15 residues. Germline loops: CDR1 MRHNA, CDR2 SNTAGT. V lost 3 bases, J lost 6 bases, and 7 bases stayed unmatched.

V and J are TRBV6-4 and TRBJ2-3; 9 bases align to TRBD2. The sequence was collected from a person between 18 and 59 years old who received the Ad26.COV2.S COVID-19 vaccine or a placebo. The material was peripheral blood, obtained in a trial of Ad26.COV2.S vaccine versus placebo. CDR3 DNA sequence: TGTGCCAGCAGTGATATTGCGGGGGGGACTGATACGCAGTATTTT. Translating gives CASSDIAGGTDTQYF.